This T cell receptor (beta chain) was recorded in a study of blood T cell repertoires in COVID-19. Study as a whole: Acute and convalescent COVID-19 samples came from the United States, Italy and Spain. In each case, the material was cDNA or gDNA derived from T cells, B-cell-depleted T cells, or PBMCs.

In the study's own analysis: Estimation of nucleated cell counts was performed using reference gene primer amplification. The data were produced by immunoSEQ multiplex PCR, yet TCRdb's version contains in-frame clones alone and is incomplete. The V and J calls and clone size were taken over from that table, and D and trimming were inferred from the DNA. The profile shows roughly 320,000 clones, approximately 85% of them singletons. Germline V gives CDR1 MRHNA, CDR2 SNTAGT. The J segment lost 5 bases and the V segment lost 7 bases, leaving 14 bases of the junction unmatched. This CDR3 has 16 amino acids.

The receptor's source is a human donor in a cohort sampled during active COVID-19. The chain employs TRBV6-4 and TRBJ1-5; TRBD1 aligns across 7 bases. The source material was peripheral blood. This CDR3 reads CASTKTGQGEDQPQHF. The CDR3 DNA follows: TGTGCCAGCACTAAAACGGGGCAGGGGGAGGATCAGCCCCAGCATTTT.